The source of this T cell receptor (beta chain) is a study of patients and donors after allogeneic stem cell transplantation (dated by TCRdb to about 2020). Library preparation used RT-PCR. The sequencing machine was a NextSeq 550. Using fastp trimming at Q25 and MiXCR clonotype assembly, TCRdb reanalyzed the public sequencing data and kept in-frame beta chains. Rows merge per CDR3 protein into single entries with the most common DNA and genes. In all, the sample holds roughly 200,000 distinct CDR3 sequences, and 38% of those were seen once. Of the sample, around a tenth falls within the top ten clones. In the case of this clonotype: Its antigen is currently not known. Base qualities are not at hand, and no much larger clone is one base apart.

V has 6 bases trimmed and J has 2 bases trimmed; junction bases matching no gene number 7. Inclusive of the bounding cysteine and phenylalanine, the CDR3 is 14 residues long. This entry keeps only the CDR3 DNA: 42 bases, framed from base 1. In the germline V gene (reference sequence), CDR1 corresponds to DFQATT and CDR2 to SNEGSKA. Recombination joined TRBV20-1 with TRBJ2-7; 10 central nucleotides agree with TRBD1. Source material: blood, either unsorted or a sorted T cell fraction (not recorded which). The TCR was taken from a human donor who was either an allogeneic HSCT recipient or a stem cell or donor lymphocyte infusion donor (not recorded which). It is not recorded whose cells these are; they may come from a transplant donor. The bases read TGCAGTGCCCTTTCGACAGGGGGCGCCTACGAGCAGTACTTC. Translated, it reads CSALSTGGAYEQYF.